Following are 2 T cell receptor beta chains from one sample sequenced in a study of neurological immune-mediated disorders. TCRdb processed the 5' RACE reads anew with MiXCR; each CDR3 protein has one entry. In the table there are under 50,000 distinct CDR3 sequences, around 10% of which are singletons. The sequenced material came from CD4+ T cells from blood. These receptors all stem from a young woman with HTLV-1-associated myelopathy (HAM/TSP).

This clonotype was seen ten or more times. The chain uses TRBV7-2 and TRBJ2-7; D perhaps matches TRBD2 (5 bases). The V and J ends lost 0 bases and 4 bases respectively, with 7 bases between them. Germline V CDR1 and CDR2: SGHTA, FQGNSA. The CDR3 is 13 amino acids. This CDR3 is CASSLARGYEQYF. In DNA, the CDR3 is TGTGCCAGCAGCTTAGCGCGCGGGTACGAGCAGTACTTC.

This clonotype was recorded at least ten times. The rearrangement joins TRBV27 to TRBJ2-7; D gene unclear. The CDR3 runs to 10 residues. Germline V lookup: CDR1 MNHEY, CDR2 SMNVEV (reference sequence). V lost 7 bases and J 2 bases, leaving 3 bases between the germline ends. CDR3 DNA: TGTGCCAGCACCGCCTACGAGCAGTACTTC. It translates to CASTAYEQYF.